These 12 T cell receptor beta chains were all obtained from the same sample, sequenced in a study of naive and memory T cell subsets. Both TRBC1 and TRBC2 were covered by a beta constant-region primer of two equimolar oligonucleotides. MiXCR, applied by TCRdb to the UMI-ligation and nested PCR reads, yields one record per CDR3 protein. The sample consists of tens of thousands of distinct CDR3 sequences, 10% to 15% of them appearing once. The material sequenced was effector memory CD4+ T cells from blood. Subset in this sample: effector memory, CD45RA- CD27-. The receptors originated from a human donor in good health.

The V gene is TRBV28, the J gene TRBJ1-6; D is ambiguous. The CDR3 extends over 17 amino acids. Germline V gives CDR1 MDHEN, CDR2 SYDVKM. Trimming left V 6 bases short and J 2 bases short, with 17 bases between. CDR3 nucleotide sequence: TGTGCCAGCAGACTTCATGACGCGAGCGCCTATAATTCACCCCTCCACTTT. It specifies CASRLHDASAYNSPLHF.

This chain connects TRBV7-8 to TRBJ2-5; D is possibly TRBD2 (5 bases). Between the trimmed V and J ends, which lost 1 base and 0 bases, there was a span of 6 bases. This CDR3 spans 14 amino acids. Germline V lookup: CDR1 SGHVS, CDR2 FQNEAQ. The CDR3 DNA sequence: TGTGCCAGCAGCTTAGGGCGGGACCAAGAGACCCAGTACTTC. This encodes CASSLGRDQETQYF.

This clonotype has a count of ten or more. This chain uses TRBV28 with TRBJ2-1; 7 bases match TRBD2. This CDR3 contains 15 residues. V was pared by 5 bases and J by 12 bases, with 16 bases of the junction left unmatched. The germline V gene encodes CDR1 MDHEN and CDR2 SYDVKM. CDR3 protein: CASSITSDPPPGQFF. The DNA of the CDR3 is TGTGCCAGCAGTATCACTAGCGATCCTCCCCCCGGGCAGTTCTTC.

This clonotype showed up many times. The chain is built from TRBV12-3 or TRBV12-4 and TRBJ2-1, with 12 bases identical to TRBD1. The CDR3 runs 15 residues. The V segment lost 4 bases and the J segment 7 bases; nucleotides outside the gene matches: 5. CDR3 DNA sequence: TGTGCCAGCAGTTCGGGACAGGGGGCCTCAAATGAGCAGTTCTTC. It encodes CASSSGQGASNEQFF.

This clonotype was counted a few times. The V and J genes are TRBV12-3 or TRBV12-4 and TRBJ2-5; TRBD2 matches at 10 bases. V gave up 1 base and J gave up 1 base; unmatched junction bases: 21. This CDR3 region has 22 residues. In DNA form, the CDR3 reads TGTGCCAGCAGTTTAGGCAGGAGTAGATGGAGCGGGAGGGCCCTCGTCCAAGAGACCCAGTACTTC. Its translation is CASSLGRSRWSGRALVQETQYF.

A few counts support this clonotype. The chain carries TRBV15 and TRBJ1-2; D is unclear. Germline V lookup: CDR1 LNHNV, CDR2 YYDKDF (reference sequence). The germline V and J ends were trimmed by 3 bases and 5 bases, with 13 bases remaining between them. The CDR3 contains 14 residues. The CDR3 spells CATSRELGVYGYTF. As DNA, the CDR3 is TGTGCCACCAGCAGGGAACTCGGGGTTTATGGCTACACCTTC.

This clonotype was detected a few times. The rearrangement uses TRBV5-4 and TRBJ2-5; D uncertain. Trimming pared 3 bases from V and 2 bases from J, leaving 14 bases between. The germline CDR1 and CDR2 sequences are SGHNT and YYREEE (reference sequence). This CDR3 spans 15 amino acids. CDR3 nucleotide sequence: TGTGCCAGCAGCTCCTACTTTGGTGGACAAGAGACCCAGTACTTC. Translating gives CASSSYFGGQETQYF.

This clonotype has just a few counts. The gene calls are TRBV18 and TRBJ2-3; D unclear. CDR1 KGHSH and CDR2 LQKENI come from the germline V gene. The CDR3 has 14 residues. The V end lost 3 bases, the J end lost 4 bases, and 11 bases lay between the germline ends. CDR3 protein: CASSPHRPPDTQYF. The DNA for the CDR3 is TGTGCCAGCTCACCCCACAGACCCCCAGATACGCAGTATTTT.

V usage is TRBV27 and J usage is TRBJ2-7, with 14 positions matching TRBD2. The CDR3 loop spans 16 amino acids. Looked up from germline, CDR1 is MNHEY and CDR2 is SMNVEV (reference sequence). Trimming removed 4 bases from V and 2 bases from J; junction bases left unmatched: 4. The CDR3 protein is CASSSPGLAGAYEQYF. In DNA, the CDR3 is TGTGCCAGCAGTTCGCCGGGACTAGCGGGAGCCTACGAGCAGTACTTC.

This clonotype was seen many times. For the CDR3, the DNA is TGTGCCAGGGGTCTTTTGGATTACTTC. Translated: CARGLLDYF. This chain links TRBV7-9 with TRBJ2-7; D ambiguous. The CDR3 runs to 9 residues. The germline gives CDR1 SEHNR, CDR2 FQNEAQ (reference sequence). Trimming pared 9 bases from V and 13 bases from J, leaving 13 bases between.

This clonotype was detected ten times or more. The rearrangement links TRBV18 to TRBJ2-7; D is uncertain. Germline loops: CDR1 KGHSH, CDR2 LQKENI. The length of the CDR3 is 14 residues. With 2 bases removed from V and 1 base from J, the gap between germline ends came to 9 bases. The CDR3 loop reads CASSPRSMSYEQYF. DNA for the CDR3: TGTGCCAGCTCACCAAGGAGTATGTCCTACGAGCAGTACTTC.

The table lists this clonotype with many counts. This CDR3 is CASSQGRGNTEAFF. CDR3 DNA: TGCGCCAGCAGCCAAGGGAGGGGGAACACTGAAGCTTTCTTT. The chain recombines TRBV4-1 with TRBJ1-1; the D gene is possibly TRBD1 (5 bases). CDR3 length: 14 amino acids. The V end was cut by 1 base, the J end by 1 base, with 7 bases between. Germline CDR1 is MGHRA and CDR2 is YSYEKL.